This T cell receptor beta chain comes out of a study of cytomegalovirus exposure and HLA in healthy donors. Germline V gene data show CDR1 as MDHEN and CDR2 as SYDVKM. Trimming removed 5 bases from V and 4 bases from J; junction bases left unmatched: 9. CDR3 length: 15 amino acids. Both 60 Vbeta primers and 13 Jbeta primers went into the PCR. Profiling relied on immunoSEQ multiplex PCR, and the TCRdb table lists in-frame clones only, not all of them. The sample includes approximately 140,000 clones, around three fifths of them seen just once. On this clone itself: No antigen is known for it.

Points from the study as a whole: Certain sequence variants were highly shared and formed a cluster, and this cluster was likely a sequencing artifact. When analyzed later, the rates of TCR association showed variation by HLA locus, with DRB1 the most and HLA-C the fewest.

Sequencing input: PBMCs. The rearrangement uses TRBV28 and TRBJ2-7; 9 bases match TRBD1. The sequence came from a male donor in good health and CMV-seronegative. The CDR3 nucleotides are TGTGCCAGCAGTCGCGCCGGGACAGGGCTGTACGAGCAGTACTTC. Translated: CASSRAGTGLYEQYF.